The 15 T cell receptor beta chains listed next were all sequenced from one sample in a study of shared clonotypes between healthy human individuals. Positive CCR7 selection of CD45RO-negative cells yielded the naive CD8 cells, and terminally differentiated effector memory CD45RA+ cells were excluded. Assay used: immunoSEQ multiplex PCR; TCRdb lists only in-frame clones, some missing. The sample carries over 800,000 clones, 80% to 95% recorded once. The material sequenced was naive CD8+ T cells sorted from blood. The origin of the receptors is a man aged 30 to 39 in good health.

The chain employs TRBV6-1 and TRBJ1-3; D might be TRBD1 (6 bases). Trimming cost V 1 base and J 4 bases, with 11 bases left between them. Germline V gene sequence: CDR1 MNHNS, CDR2 SASEGT. The CDR3 runs to 15 residues. CDR3 residues: CASSEGTGPGNTIYF. CDR3 bases: TGTGCCAGCAGTGAAGGAACAGGGCCCGGAAACACCATATATTTT.

The chain carries TRBV25-1 and TRBJ2-1; 13 bases agree with TRBD2. CDR1 and CDR2 from the germline V gene are MGHDK and SYGVNS. Trimming cost V 6 bases and J 9 bases; bases outside gene matches: 5. The CDR3 loop spans 14 amino acids. CDR3 sequence (DNA): TGTGCCAGCAGACCGGGACTAGCGGGAATTGAGCAGTTCTTC. Its protein is CASRPGLAGIEQFF.

This clone was found once. The chain carries TRBV9 and TRBJ2-1, with 7 bases identical to TRBD2. V lost 0 bases to trimming and J lost 8 bases; unmatched junction nucleotides: 8. Germline assignment: CDR1 SGDLS and CDR2 YYNGEE. The CDR3 has 15 residues. CDR3: CASSVGRGSRDEQFF. Written as DNA, the CDR3 is TGTGCCAGCAGCGTAGGGCGGGGGAGCCGGGATGAGCAGTTCTTC.

This clone was observed a handful of times. This sequence joins TRBV27 and TRBJ1-5; maybe TRBD1 (5 bases). CDR1 is MNHEY and CDR2 is SMNVEV in the germline V gene (reference sequence). This CDR3 spans 14 amino acids. The germline V and J ends were trimmed by 6 bases and 4 bases, with 13 bases remaining between them. The CDR3 spells CASRTGLMNQPQHF. CDR3 DNA sequence: TGTGCCAGCAGGACGGGGCTTATGAATCAGCCCCAGCATTTT.

The chain recombines TRBV11-2 with TRBJ2-1; 8 positions match TRBD2. Germline CDR1 reads SGHAT; CDR2 reads FQNNGV. V shed 7 bases and J 3 bases; nucleotides not matched to a gene: 8. This CDR3 spans 15 amino acids. CDR3 sequence: CASTTREGDYNEQFF. The CDR3 DNA sequence: TGTGCCAGCACCACTCGGGAGGGCGACTACAATGAGCAGTTCTTC.

With respect to this clone: The sample contains more than one DNA sequence encoding this CDR3. The rearrangement links TRBV4-1 to TRBJ2-7; D may be TRBD2 (5 bases). The CDR3 is 13 amino acids. Germline lookup yields CDR1 MGHRA and CDR2 YSYEKL. V was shortened by 2 bases and J by 7 bases, with 12 bases between the two germline ends. The CDR3 region has the DNA TGCGCCAGCAGCCAATCCGGGAATGGGGAGCAGTACTTC. Protein sequence: CASSQSGNGEQYF.

Remarks on this clone: A much larger clone is a single base away; this may be a read error. This chain joins TRBV6-6 and TRBJ2-1; D uncertain. The CDR3 spans 12 residues. V gave up 6 bases and J gave up 6 bases, with 9 bases separating them. CDR1 MNHNY and CDR2 SVGAGI come from the germline V gene (reference sequence). In DNA, the CDR3 is TGTGCCAGCAGCCCTGGGGTCAATGAGCAGTTCTTC. It codes for CASSPGVNEQFF.

V is TRBV7-9 and J is TRBJ2-5, with D unresolved. CDR1 is SEHNR and CDR2 is FQNEAQ in the germline V gene (reference sequence). This CDR3 contains 13 residues. The V end was cut by 2 bases, the J end by 3 bases, with 7 bases between. This CDR3 is CASSLSTKETQYF. Written as DNA, the CDR3 is TGTGCCAGCAGCTTAAGTACCAAAGAGACCCAGTACTTC. The complete variable domain, with remaining parts taken from reference TRBV7-9 and TRBJ2-5, reads DTGVSQNPRHKITKRGQNVTFRCDPISEHNRLYWYRQTLGQGPEFLTYFQNEAQLEKSRLLSDRFSAERPKGSFSTLEIQRTEQGDSAMYLCASSLSTKETQYFGPGTRLLVL.

A note on this clone: Different DNA sequences within this sample yield the same CDR3. V usage is TRBV7-9 and J usage is TRBJ2-7; D possibly uses TRBD1 or TRBD2 (5 bases each). This CDR3 comprises 14 residues. Trimming cost V 4 bases and J 4 bases, with 14 bases left between them. The germline gives CDR1 SEHNR, CDR2 FQNEAQ (reference sequence). This chain's CDR3 is CASSSSRDRYEQYF. The CDR3 DNA reads TGTGCCAGCAGCTCCTCCCGGGACCGTTACGAGCAGTACTTC.

The genes are TRBV21-1 and TRBJ2-3; TRBD1 is the table's D call, not checked against the DNA. TRBV21-1 is annotated as a pseudogene. This CDR3 spans 18 amino acids. The CDR3 DNA reads as TGTGCCAGCAGCAAACAAATAAGGACAGGGGAAGTGACAGATACGCAGTATTTT. Protein: CASSKQIRTGEVTDTQYF.

The rearrangement links TRBV10-3 to TRBJ2-7; D is uncertain. V gave up 2 bases and J gave up 0 bases, with 8 bases separating them. The CDR3 sequence is 14 residues long. Germline CDR1 is ENHRY and CDR2 is SYGVKD. CDR3 in amino acids: CAISEGSFSYEQYF. CDR3 bases: TGTGCCATCAGTGAGGGCAGTTTCTCCTACGAGCAGTACTTC.

Comment on this clone: A junction end diverges from the germline sequence, so it may reflect a read error. J is TRBJ2-7 and V is TRBV7-6; 9 bases match TRBD1. The CDR3 sequence is 12 residues long. The germline CDR1 and CDR2 sequences are SGHVS and FNYEAQ. In DNA form, the CDR3 reads TGTGCCAGCAGCGACGAAGGCGGGACAGGGCACTTC. Translated: CASSDEGGTGHF. Complete variable domain (other parts from reference TRBV7-6 and TRBJ2-7): GAGVSQSPRYKVTKRGQDVALRCDPISGHVSLYWYRQALGQGPEFLTYFNYEAQQDKSGLPNDRFSAERPEGSISTLTIQRTEQRDSAMYRCASSDEGGTGHFGPGTRLTVT.

V and J are TRBV5-1 and TRBJ2-7; 8 nucleotides agree with TRBD1. Germline CDR1 SGHRS, CDR2 YFSETQ. The V segment lost 0 bases and the J segment 2 bases; nucleotides outside the gene matches: 10. The CDR3 contains 17 residues. The CDR3 protein is CASSLAVSGTGTYEQYF. The CDR3, as DNA: TGCGCCAGCAGCTTGGCCGTCTCGGGGACAGGAACCTACGAGCAGTACTTC. The full variable domain, with the rest looked up from reference TRBV5-1 and TRBJ2-7, is KAGVTQTPRYLIKTRGQQVTLSCSPISGHRSVSWYQQTPGQGLQFLFEYFSETQRNKGNFPGRFSGRQFSNSRSEMNVSTLELGDSALYLCASSLAVSGTGTYEQYFGPGTRLTVT.

This clone occurred many times. The chain combines TRBV28 with TRBJ2-7; perhaps TRBD1 as D (6 bases). This CDR3 region has 12 residues. Germline lookup yields CDR1 MDHEN and CDR2 SYDVKM. Trimming stripped 7 bases from V and 4 bases from J, with 11 bases between. DNA for the CDR3: TGTGCCAGCACCGGGACAAGATACGAGCAGTACTTC. This codes for CASTGTRYEQYF.

The chain employs TRBV5-4 and TRBJ2-7, with 7 bases identical to TRBD2. CDR1 SGHNT and CDR2 YYREEE come from the germline V gene (reference sequence). J lost 3 bases, V lost 0 bases, and 3 bases had no gene match. The CDR3 extends over 14 amino acids. The CDR3 DNA reads as TGTGCCAGCAGCTTGGCCTGGGGGGGCTACGAGCAGTACTTC. Translated: CASSLAWGGYEQYF.